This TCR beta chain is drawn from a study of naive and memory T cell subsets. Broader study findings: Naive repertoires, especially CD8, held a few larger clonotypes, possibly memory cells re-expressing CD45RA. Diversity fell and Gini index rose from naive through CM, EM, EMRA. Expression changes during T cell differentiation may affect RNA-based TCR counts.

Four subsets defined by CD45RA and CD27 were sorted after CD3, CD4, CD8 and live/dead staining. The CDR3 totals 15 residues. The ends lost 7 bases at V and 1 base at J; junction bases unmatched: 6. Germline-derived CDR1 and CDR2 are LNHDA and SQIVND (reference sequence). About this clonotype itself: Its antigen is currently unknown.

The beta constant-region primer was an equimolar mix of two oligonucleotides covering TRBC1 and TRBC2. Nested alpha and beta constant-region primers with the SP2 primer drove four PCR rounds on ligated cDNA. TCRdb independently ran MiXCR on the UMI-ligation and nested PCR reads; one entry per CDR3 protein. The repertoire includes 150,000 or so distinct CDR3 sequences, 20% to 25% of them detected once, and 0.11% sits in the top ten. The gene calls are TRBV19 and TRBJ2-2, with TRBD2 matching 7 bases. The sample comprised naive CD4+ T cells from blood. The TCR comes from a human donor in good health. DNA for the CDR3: TGTGCCAGTAATAGCGGGTCCTGGAACACCGGGGAGCTGTTTTTT. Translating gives CASNSGSWNTGELFF.